This entry lists 30 T cell receptor beta chains sequenced from one sample in a study of radiation and T cells in renal cell carcinoma. Time point given: blood 2 weeks post-SBRT. Treatment of the sample: 15 Gy SBRT to primary tumor, nephrectomy 4 weeks later. Profiling relied on immunoSEQ multiplex PCR, and the TCRdb table lists in-frame clones only, not all of them. The repertoire has just under 80,000 clones, 65% to 90% of them found once; the top ten carry 20% to 25%. The specimen was blood, collected from a patient whose treatment included radiotherapy and nephrectomy. Receptors were obtained from a woman aged 50 to 60 with renal cell carcinoma.

This chain connects TRBV4-1 to TRBJ2-5; 10 nucleotides agree with TRBD2. Germline assignment: CDR1 MGHRA and CDR2 YSYEKL. The CDR3 loop spans 17 amino acids. The trim removed 0 bases at V and 2 bases at J, leaving 6 bases unmatched. CDR3 loop: CASSQDPKRGGQETQYF. In DNA, the CDR3 is TGCGCCAGCAGCCAAGATCCCAAGCGGGGGGGGCAAGAGACCCAGTACTTC.

As concerns this clone: Other nucleotide sequences in the sample specify the same CDR3. The chain uses TRBV5-4 and TRBJ2-5; no definite D call. Trimming took off 0 bases at V and 7 bases at J, with 4 bases between the two ends. The CDR3 consists of 11 residues. Germline V lookup: CDR1 SGHNT, CDR2 YYREEE (reference sequence). CDR3 sequence (DNA): TGTGCCAGCAGCTTGGAGGCGACCCAGTACTTC. Amino acids: CASSLEATQYF.

CDR3 in DNA: TGTGCCAGCCGTGGGCTAGCGGGAGGAATGAACACCGGGGAGCTGTTTTTT. Translating gives CASRGLAGGMNTGELFF. This chain links TRBV6-4 with TRBJ2-2; TRBD2 aligns across 11 bases. V shed 8 bases, J shed 1 base, and the junction held 9 bases outside the gene matches. The CDR3 loop spans 17 amino acids. The germline V gene encodes CDR1 MRHNA and CDR2 SNTAGT.

The V gene is TRBV6-5, the J gene TRBJ2-3; D is perhaps TRBD1 (5 bases). Trimming pared 4 bases from V and 0 bases from J, leaving 11 bases between. CDR1 and CDR2 (germline): MNHEY, SVGAGI. The CDR3 is 15 residues long. Written as DNA, the CDR3 is TGTGCCAGCAGTTTACAGGCCCGTAGCACAGATACGCAGTATTTT. Translated, it gives CASSLQARSTDTQYF.

V usage is TRBV27 and J usage is TRBJ1-6; tentative D call: TRBD1 (5 bases). The CDR3 length is 16 residues. The germline gives CDR1 MNHEY, CDR2 SMNVEV (reference sequence). V was trimmed by 8 bases and J by 1 base, leaving 15 bases between them. The CDR3 spells CASRTDSRSYNSPLHF. The CDR3 DNA reads as TGTGCCAGCCGCACAGACAGCCGGTCCTATAATTCACCCCTCCACTTT.

This chain's CDR3 is CASSSTGTSGIDEQFF. The CDR3, as DNA: TGTGCCAGCAGCTCCACCGGGACTAGCGGGATCGATGAGCAGTTCTTC. The chain is built from TRBV7-2 and TRBJ2-1, with 13 bases matching TRBD2. The V gene end was trimmed by 4 bases and the J gene end by 8 bases; junction bases not matched to a gene: 8. CDR1 is SGHTA and CDR2 is FQGNSA in the germline V gene. There are 16 residues in the CDR3.

The chain uses TRBV5-1 and TRBJ1-2; D gene uncertain. The CDR3 consists of 13 residues. Germline V gene sequence: CDR1 SGHRS, CDR2 YFSETQ. Trimming shortened V by 4 bases and J by 1 base, and 8 bases separated the two germline ends. The CDR3 region has the DNA TGCGCCAGCAGCCCGACAAGTAACTATGGCTACACCTTC. It yields the protein CASSPTSNYGYTF.

This chain links TRBV9 with TRBJ2-1, with 7 bases matching TRBD1. In germline, CDR1 is SGDLS, CDR2 YYNGEE. The CDR3 is 14 residues long. The ends lost 7 bases at V and 6 bases at J; junction bases unmatched: 10. In nucleotides, the CDR3 is TGTGCCAGCGCGAGGGGACAGTATGGCAATGAGCAGTTCTTC. As protein: CASARGQYGNEQFF.

With respect to this clone: The limits of the CDR3 on the DNA are not certain, so only TCRdb's listed CDR3 is given. The J gene is TRBJ1-1, the V gene TRBV5-1; TRBD1 reflects the table's D call only, with no check against the DNA. Germline values: CDR1 SGHRS, CDR2 YFSETQ. Counting both end residues, the CDR3 totals 16 amino acids. This CDR3 is CASSFWPRGPNTEAFF.

The V call is TRBV10-3, the J call TRBJ2-5; no definite D call. The CDR3 loop spans 15 amino acids. The V and J ends lost 0 bases and 4 bases respectively, with 12 bases between them. CDR1 ENHRY and CDR2 SYGVKD come from the germline V gene. Written as DNA, the CDR3 is TGTGCCATCAGTGAGTCTGCAGGTGGGCGAGAGACCCAGTACTTC. Translation gives CAISESAGGRETQYF.

J is TRBJ2-7 and V is TRBV21-1; TRBD2 reflects the table's D call only, with no check against the DNA. TRBV21-1 is a documented pseudogene. The CDR3 has 17 amino acids. The CDR3 here is CASSKALREGRVYEQYF. Written as DNA, the CDR3 is TGTGCCAGCAGCAAAGCGCTGCGGGAAGGGAGGGTCTACGAGCAGTACTTC.

This rearrangement joins TRBV11-3 to TRBJ2-5; tentatively, D is TRBD1 (5 bases). CDR3 length equals 14 residues. Germline lookup yields CDR1 SGHNT and CDR2 YENEEA. Trimming took 4 bases from V and 4 from J, leaving 13 bases between them. The CDR3 DNA reads as TGTGCCAGCAGCTCCGGCAGGGCCATAGAGACCCAGTACTTC. Protein sequence: CASSSGRAIETQYF.

The V gene is TRBV28, the J gene TRBJ2-2; no reliable D call. Trimming removed 3 bases at V and 1 base at J, with 9 bases between. This CDR3 comprises 15 residues. Germline V lookup: CDR1 MDHEN, CDR2 SYDVKM. CDR3 DNA sequence: TGTGCCAGCAGTTTTGTCCGGCGGAACACCGGGGAGCTGTTTTTT. Protein product: CASSFVRRNTGELFF.

The sample holds a few counts of this clone. This chain joins TRBV19 and TRBJ1-5; no clear D gene. This CDR3 has 12 amino acids. V was cut by 6 bases and J by 7 bases, with 10 bases left in between. Germline CDR1 is LNHDA and CDR2 is SQIVND (reference sequence). CDR3 residues: CASRGGNQPQHF. The CDR3 DNA reads TGTGCCAGTAGGGGCGGGAACCAGCCCCAGCATTTT.

This chain joins TRBV27 and TRBJ1-1, with D hard to call. This CDR3 region has 14 residues. Germline CDR1 reads MNHEY; CDR2 reads SMNVEV (reference sequence). Trimming removed 0 bases at V and 1 base at J, with 6 bases between. The DNA for the CDR3 is TGTGCCAGCAGTTTATCGATACCGAACACTGAAGCTTTCTTT. Translating gives CASSLSIPNTEAFF.

V gene TRBV5-5 combines with J gene TRBJ2-7, with D maybe TRBD2 (6 bases). The germline V gene has CDR1 SGHKS and CDR2 YYEKEE (reference sequence). This CDR3 has 14 amino acids. V lost 0 bases, J lost 4 bases, and 11 bases lay in between. CDR3 region: CASSLGLGGYEQYF. The CDR3 DNA follows: TGTGCCAGCAGCTTGGGCTTGGGGGGTTACGAGCAGTACTTC.

The genes are TRBV5-1 and TRBJ2-2, with D perhaps matching TRBD2 (6 bases). Germline V gene data show CDR1 as SGHRS and CDR2 as YFSETQ. V lost 1 base and J lost 3, with 10 bases in between. The CDR3 extends over 15 amino acids. The CDR3 bases are TGCGCCAGCAGCTTGAGTTCGGGGGACACCGGGGAGCTGTTTTTT. This encodes CASSLSSGDTGELFF.

The rearrangement uses TRBV5-4 and TRBJ1-1, with TRBD1 matching over 7 bases. The V segment lost 9 bases and the J segment 5 bases; nucleotides outside the gene matches: 10. Germline V CDR1 and CDR2: SGHNT, YYREEE (reference sequence). CDR3 size: 13 residues. The CDR3 sequence: CATPQGPGTEAFF. For the CDR3, the DNA is TGTGCCACCCCACAGGGGCCTGGGACTGAAGCTTTCTTT.

The chain uses TRBV7-8 and TRBJ2-5, with D hard to call. V was shortened by 5 bases and J by 5 bases, with 6 bases between the two germline ends. From germline, CDR1 is SGHVS and CDR2 FQNEAQ. The CDR3 length is 11 residues. The CDR3 is CASSPGETQYF. CDR3 nucleotides: TGTGCCAGCAGCCCCGGGGAGACCCAGTACTTC.

The rearrangement uses TRBV5-4 and TRBJ1-2; no clear D gene. CDR3 size: 15 residues. Trimming cost V 4 bases and J 8 bases, with 21 bases left between them. Germline V gene lookup returns CDR1 SGHNT and CDR2 YYREEE (reference sequence). CDR3 loop: CASSPGPIGGGGYTF. CDR3 nucleotides: TGTGCCAGCAGCCCGGGCCCCATAGGAGGTGGAGGCTACACCTTC.

The chain links TRBV20-1 to TRBJ2-3; D gene unclear. V shed 3 bases and J shed 10 bases, with 11 bases lying between them. This CDR3 has 11 amino acids. CDR1 DFQATT and CDR2 SNEGSKA come from the germline V gene (reference sequence). The CDR3 bases are TGCAGTGCTAGCTGGGGAATAGCGCAGTATTTT. Protein product: CSASWGIAQYF.

CDR3 nucleotide sequence: TGTGCCAGCAGTTACGGGACAGGGGGCAAGACTGAAGCTTTCTTT. This codes for CASSYGTGGKTEAFF. The chain links TRBV6-5 to TRBJ1-1; 12 bases match TRBD1. From germline, CDR1 is MNHEY and CDR2 SVGAGI. The ends lost 2 bases at V and 5 bases at J; junction bases unmatched: 3. CDR3 length: 15 residues.

The V gene is TRBV18, the J gene TRBJ1-1, with D hard to call. The CDR3 contains 15 residues. Germline V gene lookup returns CDR1 KGHSH and CDR2 LQKENI. V dropped 4 bases and J dropped 1 base, with 13 bases sitting between them. The CDR3 nucleotides read TGTGCCAGCTCACGGAGGGATGAGGAGAACACTGAAGCTTTCTTT. It yields the protein CASSRRDEENTEAFF.

This rearrangement joins TRBV19 to TRBJ2-2; D perhaps matches TRBD1 (5 bases). The CDR3 is 17 amino acids. The V gene lost 3 bases and the J gene lost 6 bases, with 20 bases spanning the gap. The V gene's germline CDR1 is LNHDA and CDR2 SQIVND (reference sequence). CDR3: CASSINLQVSIAGELFF. For the CDR3, the DNA is TGTGCCAGTAGTATCAACCTACAGGTTTCTATCGCCGGGGAGCTGTTTTTT.

This clone was seen a single time. The V gene is TRBV29-1, the J gene TRBJ2-2; D remains ambiguous. Germline assignment: CDR1 SQVTM and CDR2 ANQGSEA. V shed 7 bases and J shed 8 bases, with 8 bases lying between them. There are 10 residues in the CDR3. Here the CDR3 DNA reads TGCAGCGCCTCCACTGGGGAGCTGTTTTTT. This gives the protein CSASTGELFF.

J is TRBJ1-4 and V is TRBV27, with D hard to call. This CDR3 has 14 amino acids. Looked up from germline, CDR1 is MNHEY and CDR2 is SMNVEV (reference sequence). V dropped 6 bases and J dropped 8 bases, with 16 bases sitting between them. The CDR3 sequence: CASSPTDSEEKLFF. CDR3 coding DNA: TGTGCCAGCAGCCCGACCGATTCCGAGGAAAAACTGTTTTTT.

The rearrangement uses TRBV10-3 and TRBJ1-1; D remains ambiguous. This CDR3 contains 15 residues. Looked up from germline, CDR1 is ENHRY and CDR2 is SYGVKD. The V gene lost 3 bases and the J gene lost 0 bases, with 11 bases spanning the gap. The DNA of the CDR3 is TGTGCCATCAGTGATGGAGCCTCCTTGAACACTGAAGCTTTCTTT. This codes for CAISDGASLNTEAFF.

The chain uses TRBV7-2 and TRBJ2-5; D call uncertain. Between the trimmed V and J ends, which lost 5 bases and 8 bases, there was a span of 18 bases. The CDR3 totals 14 residues. Germline CDR1 reads SGHTA; CDR2 reads FQGNSA. The CDR3 loop is CASSPPTASRTQYF. The CDR3 nucleotides read TGTGCCAGCAGCCCCCCCACGGCCAGTCGAACCCAGTACTTC.

This clone was detected a few times. The gene calls are TRBV6-6 and TRBJ1-5, with TRBD1 as a possible D gene (6 bases). This CDR3 spans 14 amino acids. The germline V and J ends were trimmed by 8 bases and 6 bases, with 17 bases remaining between them. The V gene's germline CDR1 is MNHNY and CDR2 SVGAGI (reference sequence). For the CDR3, the DNA is TGTGCCAGCTCTCTCGCACAGGGAGGTCAGCCCCAGCATTTT. Translated: CASSLAQGGQPQHF.

This chain links TRBV7-2 with TRBJ1-2; the match to TRBD1 covers 7 bases. This CDR3 spans 17 amino acids. The trim removed 1 base at V and 8 bases at J, leaving 16 bases unmatched. Per germline, CDR1 SGHTA and CDR2 FQGNSA. The CDR3 protein is CASSLGEGAYPIYGYTF. The DNA of the CDR3 is TGTGCCAGCAGCTTAGGCGAGGGGGCCTACCCGATTTACGGCTACACCTTC.